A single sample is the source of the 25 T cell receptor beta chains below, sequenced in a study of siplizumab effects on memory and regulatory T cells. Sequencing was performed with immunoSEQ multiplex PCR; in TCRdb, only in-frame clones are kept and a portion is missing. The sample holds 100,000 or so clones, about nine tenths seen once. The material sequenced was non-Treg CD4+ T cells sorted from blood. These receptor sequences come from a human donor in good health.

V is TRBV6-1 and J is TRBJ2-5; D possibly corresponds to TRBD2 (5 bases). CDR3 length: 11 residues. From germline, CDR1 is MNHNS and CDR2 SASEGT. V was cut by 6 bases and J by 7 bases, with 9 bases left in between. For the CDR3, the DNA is TGTGCCAGCAGGGACTCGGGGACCCAGTACTTC. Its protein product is CASRDSGTQYF.

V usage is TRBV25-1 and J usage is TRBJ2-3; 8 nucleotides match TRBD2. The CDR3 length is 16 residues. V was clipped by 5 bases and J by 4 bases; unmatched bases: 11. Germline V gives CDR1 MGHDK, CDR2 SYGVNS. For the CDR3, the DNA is TGTGCCAGCAGTTCACGTCAAGCGGGAGTCCCAGATACGCAGTATTTT. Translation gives CASSSRQAGVPDTQYF.

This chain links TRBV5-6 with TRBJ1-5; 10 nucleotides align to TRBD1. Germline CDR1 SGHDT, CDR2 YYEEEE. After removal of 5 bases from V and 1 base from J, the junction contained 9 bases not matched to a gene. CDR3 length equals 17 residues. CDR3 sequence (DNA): TGTGCCAGCAGTCGCCGGACAGGGGGAAACAGCAATCAGCCCCAGCATTTT. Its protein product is CASSRRTGGNSNQPQHF. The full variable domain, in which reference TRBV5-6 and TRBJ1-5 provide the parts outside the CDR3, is DAGVTQSPTHLIKTRGQQVTLRCSPKSGHDTVSWYQQALGQGPQFIFQYYEEEERQRGNFPDRFSGHQFPNYSSELNVNALLLGDSALYLCASSRRTGGNSNQPQHFGDGTRLSIL.

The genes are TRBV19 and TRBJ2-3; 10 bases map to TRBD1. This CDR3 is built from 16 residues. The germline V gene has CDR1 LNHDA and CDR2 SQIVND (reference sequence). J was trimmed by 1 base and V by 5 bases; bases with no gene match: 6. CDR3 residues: CASSPGDRGGTDTQYF. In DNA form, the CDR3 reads TGTGCCAGTAGTCCAGGGGACAGGGGAGGCACAGATACGCAGTATTTT. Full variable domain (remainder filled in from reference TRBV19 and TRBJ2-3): DGGITQSPKYLFRKEGQNVTLSCEQNLNHDAMYWYRQDPGQGLRLIYYSQIVNDFQKGDIAEGYSVSREKKESFPLTVTSAQKNPTAFYLCASSPGDRGGTDTQYFGPGTRLTVL.

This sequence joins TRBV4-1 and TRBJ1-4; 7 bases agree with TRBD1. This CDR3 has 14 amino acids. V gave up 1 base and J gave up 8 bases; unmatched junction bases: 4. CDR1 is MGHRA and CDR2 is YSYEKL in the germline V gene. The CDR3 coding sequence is TGCGCCAGCAGCCAAGTTCAGGGGGGGGAAAAACTGTTTTTT. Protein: CASSQVQGGEKLFF.

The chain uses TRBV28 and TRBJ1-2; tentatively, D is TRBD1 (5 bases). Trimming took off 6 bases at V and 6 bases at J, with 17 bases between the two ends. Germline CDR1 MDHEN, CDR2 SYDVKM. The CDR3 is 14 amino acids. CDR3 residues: CASRQPGPLDGYTF. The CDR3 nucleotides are TGTGCCAGCAGACAACCGGGACCCCTCGATGGCTACACCTTC.

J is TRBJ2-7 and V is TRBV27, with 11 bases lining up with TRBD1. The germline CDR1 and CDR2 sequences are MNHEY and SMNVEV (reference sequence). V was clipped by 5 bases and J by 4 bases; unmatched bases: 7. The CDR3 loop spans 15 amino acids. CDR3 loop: CASSPTGQGAYEQYF. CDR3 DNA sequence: TGTGCCAGCAGTCCCACCGGACAGGGGGCTTACGAGCAGTACTTC.

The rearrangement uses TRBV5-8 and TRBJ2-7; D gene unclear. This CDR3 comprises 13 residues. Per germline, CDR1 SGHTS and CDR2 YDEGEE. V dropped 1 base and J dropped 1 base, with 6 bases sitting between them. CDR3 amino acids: CASSLLRSYEQYF. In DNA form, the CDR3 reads TGTGCCAGCAGCTTGTTACGGTCCTACGAGCAGTACTTC.

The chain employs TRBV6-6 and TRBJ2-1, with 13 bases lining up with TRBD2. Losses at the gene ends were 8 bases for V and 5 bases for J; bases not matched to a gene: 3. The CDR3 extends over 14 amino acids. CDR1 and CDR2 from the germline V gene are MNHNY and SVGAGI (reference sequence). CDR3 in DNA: TGTGCCAGCTATGGGACTAGCGGGAACAATGAGCAGTTCTTC. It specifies CASYGTSGNNEQFF.

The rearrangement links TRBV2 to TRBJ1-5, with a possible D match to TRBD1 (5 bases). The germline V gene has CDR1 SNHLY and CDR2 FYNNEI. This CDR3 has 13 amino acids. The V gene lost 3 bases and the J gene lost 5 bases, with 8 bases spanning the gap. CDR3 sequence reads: CASSDRAHQPQHF. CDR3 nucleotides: TGTGCCAGCAGTGACAGGGCCCATCAGCCCCAGCATTTT.

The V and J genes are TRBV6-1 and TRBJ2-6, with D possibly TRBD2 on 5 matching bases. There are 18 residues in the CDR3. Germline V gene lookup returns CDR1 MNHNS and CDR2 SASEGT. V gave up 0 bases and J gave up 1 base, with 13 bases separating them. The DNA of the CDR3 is TGTGCCAGCAGTGAAGCTTTAATGCCGGGGTCTGGGGCCAACGTCCTGACTTTC. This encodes CASSEALMPGSGANVLTF.

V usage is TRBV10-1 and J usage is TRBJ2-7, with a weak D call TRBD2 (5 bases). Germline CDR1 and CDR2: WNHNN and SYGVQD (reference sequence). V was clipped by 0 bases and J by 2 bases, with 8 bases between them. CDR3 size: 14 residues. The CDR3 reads CASSESRDPYEQYF. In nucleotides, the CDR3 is TGCGCCAGCAGTGAGTCCCGGGATCCCTACGAGCAGTACTTC.

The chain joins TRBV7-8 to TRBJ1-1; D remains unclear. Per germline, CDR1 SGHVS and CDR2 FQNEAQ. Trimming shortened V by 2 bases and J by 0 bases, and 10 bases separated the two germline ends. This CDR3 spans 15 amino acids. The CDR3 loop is CASSLTALVNTEAFF. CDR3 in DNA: TGTGCCAGCAGCTTAACGGCGTTGGTGAACACTGAAGCTTTCTTT. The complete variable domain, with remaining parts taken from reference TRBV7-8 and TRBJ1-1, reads GAGVSQSPRYKVAKRGQDVALRCDPISGHVSLFWYQQALGQGPEFLTYFQNEAQLDKSGLPSDRFFAERPEGSVSTLKIQRTQQEDSAVYLCASSLTALVNTEAFFGQGTRLTVV.

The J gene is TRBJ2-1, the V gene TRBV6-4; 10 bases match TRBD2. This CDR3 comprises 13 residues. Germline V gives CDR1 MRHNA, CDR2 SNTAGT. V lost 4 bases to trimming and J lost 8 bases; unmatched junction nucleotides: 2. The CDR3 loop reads CASSGTSGHEQFF. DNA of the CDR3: TGTGCCAGCAGTGGGACTAGCGGCCATGAGCAGTTCTTC.

The CDR3 sequence is CASSFGTGTGTYEQYF. The CDR3 DNA sequence: TGTGCCAGCAGTTTTGGAACCGGGACAGGGACCTACGAGCAGTACTTC. V gene TRBV28 combines with J gene TRBJ2-7; 9 positions match TRBD1. V was clipped by 3 bases and J by 2 bases; unmatched bases: 8. The CDR3 loop spans 16 amino acids. Germline lookup yields CDR1 MDHEN and CDR2 SYDVKM.

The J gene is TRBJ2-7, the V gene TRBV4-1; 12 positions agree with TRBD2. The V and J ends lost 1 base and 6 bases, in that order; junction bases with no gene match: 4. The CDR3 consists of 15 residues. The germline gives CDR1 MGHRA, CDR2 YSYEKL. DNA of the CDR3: TGCGCCAGCAGCCAAGTCGCACTAGCGGGGGGCGAGCAGTACTTC. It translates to CASSQVALAGGEQYF.

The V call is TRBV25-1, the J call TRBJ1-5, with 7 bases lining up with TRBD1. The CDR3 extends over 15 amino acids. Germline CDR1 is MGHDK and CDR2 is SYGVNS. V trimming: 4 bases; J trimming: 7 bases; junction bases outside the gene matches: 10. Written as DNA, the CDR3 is TGTGCCAGCAGTGTATCACAGGGGAGAGGGCAGCCCCAGCATTTT. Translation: CASSVSQGRGQPQHF.

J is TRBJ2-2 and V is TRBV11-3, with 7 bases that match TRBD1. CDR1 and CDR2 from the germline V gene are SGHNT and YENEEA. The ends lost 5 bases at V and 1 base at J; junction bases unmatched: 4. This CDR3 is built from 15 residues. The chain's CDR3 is CASSPRTGNTGELFF. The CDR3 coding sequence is TGTGCCAGCAGCCCAAGGACAGGGAACACCGGGGAGCTGTTTTTT.

CDR3 sequence reads: CASSIATGTKNEQFF. The DNA for the CDR3 is TGTGCCAGTAGTATAGCGACAGGGACAAAAAATGAGCAGTTCTTC. The chain recombines TRBV19 with TRBJ2-1; 7 bases are a match to TRBD1. Germline assignment: CDR1 LNHDA and CDR2 SQIVND (reference sequence). V trimming: 1 base; J trimming: 7 bases; junction bases outside the gene matches: 7. The CDR3 sequence is 15 residues long.

CDR3 coding DNA: TGTGCCAGCAGTGAACAAACCTCAGGTGAAGCTTTCTTT. This gives the protein CASSEQTSGEAFF. This chain joins TRBV25-1 and TRBJ1-1; D unclear. With 2 bases removed from V and 7 bases from J, the gap between germline ends came to 11 bases. The germline gives CDR1 MGHDK, CDR2 SYGVNS. The CDR3 loop spans 13 amino acids.

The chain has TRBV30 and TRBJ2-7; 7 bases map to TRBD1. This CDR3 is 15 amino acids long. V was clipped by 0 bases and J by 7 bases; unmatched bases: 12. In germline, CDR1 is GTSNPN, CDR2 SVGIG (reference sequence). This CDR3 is CAWSVRSRDSGEQYF. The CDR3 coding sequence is TGTGCCTGGAGTGTACGTTCCCGGGACAGTGGTGAGCAGTACTTC.

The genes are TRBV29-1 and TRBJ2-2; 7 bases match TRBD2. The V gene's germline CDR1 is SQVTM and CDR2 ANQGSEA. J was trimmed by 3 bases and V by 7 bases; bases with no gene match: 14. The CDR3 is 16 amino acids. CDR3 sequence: CSADQGGPPYTGELFF. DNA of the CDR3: TGCAGCGCCGATCAGGGAGGGCCCCCATACACCGGGGAGCTGTTTTTT.

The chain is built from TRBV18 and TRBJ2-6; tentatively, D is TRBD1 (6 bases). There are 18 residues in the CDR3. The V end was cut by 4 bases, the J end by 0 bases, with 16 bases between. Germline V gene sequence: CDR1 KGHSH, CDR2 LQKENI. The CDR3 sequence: CASSRELRTDSGANVLTF. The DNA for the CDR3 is TGTGCCAGCTCACGAGAATTAAGGACAGACTCTGGGGCCAACGTCCTGACTTTC. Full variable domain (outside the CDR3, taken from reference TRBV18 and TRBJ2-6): NAGVMQNPRHLVRRRGQEARLRCSPMKGHSHVYWYRQLPEEGLKFMVYLQKENIIDESGMPKERFSAEFPKEGPSILRIQQVVRGDSAAYFCASSRELRTDSGANVLTFGAGSRLTVL.

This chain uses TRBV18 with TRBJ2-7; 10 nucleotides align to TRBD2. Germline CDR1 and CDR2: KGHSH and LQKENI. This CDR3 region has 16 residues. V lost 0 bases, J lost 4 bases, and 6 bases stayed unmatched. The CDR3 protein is CASSPPLAGVGYEQYF. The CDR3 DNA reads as TGTGCCAGCTCACCACCCCTAGCGGGAGTCGGTTACGAGCAGTACTTC.

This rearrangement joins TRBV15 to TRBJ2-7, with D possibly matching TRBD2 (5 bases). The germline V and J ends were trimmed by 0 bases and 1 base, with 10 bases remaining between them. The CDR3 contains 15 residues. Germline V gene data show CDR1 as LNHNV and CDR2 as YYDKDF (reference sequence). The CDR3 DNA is TGTGCCACCAGCAGAGATCGGGAAGGATCCTACGAGCAGTACTTC. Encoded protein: CATSRDREGSYEQYF.